The 5 T cell receptor beta chains below all came from one sample that was sequenced in a study of cytomegalovirus exposure and HLA in healthy donors. Use of 60 Vbeta and 13 Jbeta primers characterized the PCR. The method was immunoSEQ multiplex PCR; TCRdb's version includes in-frame clones alone and lacks a portion of them. The data hold about 82,000 clones, with 84% observed a single time. Specimen: PBMCs. Receptors were obtained from a man between 70 and 80 years old in good health and CMV-seropositive.

The V and J genes are TRBV5-1 and TRBJ2-1; perhaps TRBD2 as D (6 bases). The ends were cut back, 6 bases at V and 0 bases at J, with 10 bases in the middle. Germline V gene data show CDR1 as SGHRS and CDR2 as YFSETQ. CDR3 length: 14 residues. The CDR3 loop reads CASTPGGSYNEQFF. The CDR3 region has the DNA TGCGCCAGCACCCCCGGGGGCTCCTACAATGAGCAGTTCTTC.

V and J are TRBV5-6 and TRBJ1-1; TRBD1 is a possible D gene (5 bases). CDR3 length: 14 residues. Trimming removed 1 base from V and 4 bases from J, with 11 bases in between. Germline V gene lookup returns CDR1 SGHDT and CDR2 YYEEEE. DNA of the CDR3: TGTGCCAGCAGCTTGAGGGGTGGCGGCACTGAAGCTTTCTTT. This codes for CASSLRGGGTEAFF.

This chain connects TRBV2 to TRBJ2-2; TRBD1 matches 9 bases. Germline trimming cut 6 bases from V and 10 bases from J; bases unmatched to any gene: 6. CDR1 and CDR2 (germline): SNHLY, FYNNEI. The CDR3 contains 13 residues. The CDR3: CASRATGGAELFF. The CDR3 DNA reads as TGTGCCAGCAGAGCGACAGGGGGGGCGGAGCTGTTTTTT. Variable domain in full (rest from reference TRBV2 and TRBJ2-2): EPEVTQTPSHQVTQMGQEVILRCVPISNHLYFYWYRQILGQKVEFLVSFYNNEISEKSEIFDDQFSVERPDGSNFTLKIRSTKLEDSAMYFCASRATGGAELFFGEGSRLTVL.

A single count supports this clone. The chain recombines TRBV5-4 with TRBJ2-3; TRBD2 is a possible D gene (5 bases). The germline V gene encodes CDR1 SGHNT and CDR2 YYREEE (reference sequence). The V gene lost 4 bases and the J gene lost 1 base, with 13 bases spanning the gap. The CDR3 runs to 15 residues. CDR3 sequence (DNA): TGTGCCAGCAGCCTGGGGAAGGGAGGCACAGATACGCAGTATTTT. Translating it yields CASSLGKGGTDTQYF.

The genes are TRBV4-1 and TRBJ1-3, with D unresolved. The CDR3 is made up of 13 amino acids. Germline V gene sequence: CDR1 MGHRA, CDR2 YSYEKL. V gave up 4 bases and J gave up 0 bases, with 4 bases separating them. CDR3 coding DNA: TGCGCCAGCAGCCCGAGCTCTGGAAACACCATATATTTT. It translates to CASSPSSGNTIYF.